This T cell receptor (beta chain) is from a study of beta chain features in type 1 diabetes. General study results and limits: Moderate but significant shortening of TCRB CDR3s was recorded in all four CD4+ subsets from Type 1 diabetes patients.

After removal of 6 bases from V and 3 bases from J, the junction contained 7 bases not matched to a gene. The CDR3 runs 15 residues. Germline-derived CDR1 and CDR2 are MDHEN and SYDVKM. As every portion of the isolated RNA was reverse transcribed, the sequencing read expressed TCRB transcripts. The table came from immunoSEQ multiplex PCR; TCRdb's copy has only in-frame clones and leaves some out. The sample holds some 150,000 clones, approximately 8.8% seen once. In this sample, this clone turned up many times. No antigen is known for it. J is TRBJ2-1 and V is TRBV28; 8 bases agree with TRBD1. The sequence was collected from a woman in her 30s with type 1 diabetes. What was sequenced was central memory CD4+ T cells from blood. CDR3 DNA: TGTGCCAGCAGCCTAACAGGGGGTCTCTACAATGAGCAGTTCTTC. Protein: CASSLTGGLYNEQFF.